Listed below are T cell receptor beta chains from one sample, sequenced in a study of CD8 T cells in Susac syndrome. TCRdb re-derived calls from the immunoSEQ multiplex PCR reads in MiXCR, one entry per CDR3 protein. The sample has under 90,000 distinct CDR3 sequences; around 93% are singletons. Sequenced input: CD8+ T cells from PBMCs. The receptors stem from a human donor with Susac syndrome. Each CDR3 is given with its conserved first and last residue. The order of the fields is V gene, D gene, clone size, J gene, CDR3 protein, CDR3 DNA. D genes are given only for firm matches. Some rows mark clone size as missing; the rest say once, few, many or name a class of expanded clone.

V: TRBV13; D: NA; size: NA; J: TRBJ1-2; CDR3: CASSSMNYGYTF; DNA: TGTGCCAGCAGCTCGATGAACTATGGCTACACCTTC
V: TRBV27; D: NA; size: NA; J: TRBJ2-7; CDR3: CASSLSRLGDEQYF; DNA: TGTGCCAGCAGTTTAAGTAGGCTCGGGGACGAGCAGTACTTC
V: TRBV20-1; D: TRBD1; size: NA; J: TRBJ2-7; CDR3: CSAGDSPGREQYF; DNA: TGCAGTGCAGGGGACAGCCCCGGGCGGGAGCAGTACTTC
V: TRBV2; D: NA; size: NA; J: TRBJ2-5; CDR3: CASSDSRRGETQYF; DNA: TGTGCCAGCAGTGATAGTAGGAGGGGAGAGACCCAGTACTTC
V: TRBV30; D: TRBD1; size: NA; J: TRBJ1-2; CDR3: CAWSSGTGHYGYTF; DNA: TGTGCCTGGAGTTCCGGGACAGGGCACTATGGCTACACCTTC
V: TRBV29-1; D: TRBD1; size: NA; J: TRBJ2-3; CDR3: CSVEGQGYTDTQYF; DNA: TGCAGCGTCGAGGGACAGGGGTACACAGATACGCAGTATTTT
V: TRBV27; D: TRBD1; size: NA; J: TRBJ2-7; CDR3: CASCQGDRWNYEQYF; DNA: TGTGCCAGCTGCCAGGGGGACAGATGGAACTACGAGCAGTACTTC
V: TRBV15; D: NA; size: NA; J: TRBJ1-5; CDR3: CATSTASHQPQHF; DNA: TGTGCCACCAGCACGGCATCCCATCAGCCCCAGCATTTT
V: TRBV7-9; D: TRBD2; size: once; J: TRBJ2-1; CDR3: CASSLAVSGNDNEQFF; DNA: TGTGCCAGCAGCTTAGCGGTTAGCGGGAATGACAATGAGCAGTTCTTC
V: TRBV29-1; D: NA; size: NA; J: TRBJ1-1; CDR3: CSAEGMGVDSTEAFF; DNA: TGCAGCGCTGAGGGTATGGGGGTAGATAGCACTGAAGCTTTCTTT
V: TRBV4-2; D: TRBD2; size: NA; J: TRBJ2-5; CDR3: CASSQVVGGPTETQYF; DNA: TGTGCCAGCAGCCAAGTTGTGGGAGGGCCAACAGAGACCCAGTACTTC
V: TRBV20-1; D: NA; size: NA; J: TRBJ2-1; CDR3: CSARPRVRSSYNEQFF; DNA: TGCAGTGCCCGCCCTAGGGTTCGGTCCTCCTACAATGAGCAGTTCTTC
V: TRBV7-9; D: TRBD1; size: NA; J: TRBJ2-1; CDR3: CASSGPQGANEQFF; DNA: TGTGCCAGCAGCGGCCCCCAGGGGGCTAATGAGCAGTTCTTC
V: TRBV14; D: NA; size: NA; J: TRBJ1-1; CDR3: CASSLLQGGSTEAFF; DNA: TGTGCCAGCAGCCTATTACAGGGTGGAAGCACTGAAGCTTTCTTT
V: TRBV29-1; D: NA; size: NA; J: TRBJ2-1; CDR3: CSVEKGPAGNEQFF; DNA: TGCAGCGTTGAAAAGGGGCCTGCGGGGAATGAGCAGTTCTTC
V: TRBV6-5; D: TRBD2; size: NA; J: TRBJ2-1; CDR3: CASSYGTNYNEQFF; DNA: TGTGCCAGCAGTTACGGGACTAACTACAATGAGCAGTTCTTC
V: TRBV2; D: NA; size: once; J: TRBJ2-7; CDR3: CASSGPPYEQYF; DNA: TGTGCCAGCAGCGGGCCACCCTACGAGCAGTACTTC
V: TRBV29-1; D: NA; size: NA; J: TRBJ2-7; CDR3: CSVEIWGQESYEQYF; DNA: TGCAGCGTTGAGATTTGGGGTCAGGAGTCCTACGAGCAGTACTTC
V: TRBV5-6; D: NA; size: NA; J: TRBJ2-2; CDR3: CASSSQGIGELFF; DNA: TGTGCCAGCAGCTCCCAGGGAATCGGGGAGCTGTTTTTT
V: TRBV27; D: NA; size: NA; J: TRBJ1-5; CDR3: CASSLMAGHQPQHF; DNA: TGTGCCAGCAGTTTAATGGCAGGGCACCAGCCCCAGCATTTT
V: TRBV12-3/TRBV12-4; D: NA; size: NA; J: TRBJ1-1; CDR3: CASSFLTVTEAFF; DNA: TGTGCCAGCAGTTTCCTGACAGTCACTGAAGCTTTCTTT
V: TRBV20-1; D: TRBD2; size: NA; J: TRBJ2-7; CDR3: CSMLREGRIYEQYF; DNA: TGCAGTATGTTGAGGGAGGGCCGAATATACGAGCAGTACTTC
V: TRBV28; D: NA; size: NA; J: TRBJ2-5; CDR3: CASSDLGGGDQETQYF; DNA: TGTGCCAGCAGTGATCTAGGCGGCGGGGACCAAGAGACCCAGTACTTC
V: TRBV20-1; D: TRBD2; size: NA; J: TRBJ2-1; CDR3: CSASPSGREALNEQFF; DNA: TGCAGTGCTAGCCCCTCGGGGCGGGAGGCCCTCAATGAGCAGTTCTTC
V: TRBV7-9; D: NA; size: NA; J: TRBJ2-7; CDR3: CASSSQAAGLREEQYF; DNA: TGTGCCAGCAGCTCCCAAGCCGCGGGACTTCGGGAAGAGCAGTACTTC
V: TRBV18; D: NA; size: NA; J: TRBJ2-7; CDR3: CASSPSGSDEQYF; DNA: TGTGCCAGCTCACCATCAGGATCGGACGAGCAGTACTTC
V: TRBV15; D: NA; size: NA; J: TRBJ2-7; CDR3: CATSRDDITSWPYEQYF; DNA: TGTGCCACCAGCAGAGATGATATAACCTCATGGCCCTACGAGCAGTACTTC
V: TRBV20-1; D: NA; size: NA; J: TRBJ1-2; CDR3: CSTRDGIQYGYTF; DNA: TGCAGTACTAGAGATGGGATTCAGTATGGCTACACCTTC
V: TRBV20-1; D: NA; size: NA; J: TRBJ2-2; CDR3: CSVPTGGELFF; DNA: TGCAGTGTCCCGACGGGCGGGGAGCTGTTTTTT
V: TRBV6-5; D: TRBD2; size: NA; J: TRBJ2-1; CDR3: CASSLGLAGGHSRDNEQFF; DNA: TGTGCCAGCAGTTTAGGACTAGCGGGAGGGCACTCTCGAGACAATGAGCAGTTCTTC
V: TRBV9; D: NA; size: NA; J: TRBJ1-1; CDR3: CASSGGGENTEAFF; DNA: TGTGCCAGCAGCGGTGGAGGGGAGAACACTGAAGCTTTCTTT
V: TRBV19; D: TRBD1; size: NA; J: TRBJ1-1; CDR3: CASSIGTGVGTEAFF; DNA: TGTGCCAGTAGTATCGGGACAGGGGTCGGGACTGAAGCTTTCTTT
V: TRBV29-1; D: TRBD2; size: NA; J: TRBJ2-2; CDR3: CSVVAGTRIGELFF; DNA: TGCAGCGTCGTCGCCGGGACTAGAATCGGGGAGCTGTTTTTT
V: TRBV5-1; D: NA; size: NA; J: TRBJ1-1; CDR3: CASSLAPDGGYTEAFF; DNA: TGCGCCAGCAGCTTGGCGCCCGACGGAGGGTACACTGAAGCTTTCTTT
V: TRBV7-8; D: NA; size: NA; J: TRBJ1-5; CDR3: CASSQDGSNQPQHF; DNA: TGTGCCAGCAGCCAGGACGGTAGCAATCAGCCCCAGCATTTT
V: TRBV19; D: NA; size: NA; J: TRBJ2-1; CDR3: CASSIVAHEQFF; DNA: TGTGCCAGTAGTATAGTGGCTCATGAGCAGTTCTTC
V: TRBV20-1; D: TRBD1; size: NA; J: TRBJ2-7; CDR3: CSASGTTGPYEQYF; DNA: TGCAGTGCTAGCGGTACGACAGGGCCCTACGAGCAGTACTTC
V: TRBV7-8; D: NA; size: NA; J: TRBJ2-1; CDR3: CASAGPSSSYNEQFF; DNA: TGTGCCAGCGCGGGACCCTCGAGCTCCTACAATGAGCAGTTCTTC
V: TRBV5-1; D: TRBD1; size: NA; J: TRBJ2-1; CDR3: CASSLSQGSGNEQFF; DNA: TGCGCCAGCAGCTTATCACAGGGGTCAGGCAATGAGCAGTTCTTC
V: TRBV12-3/TRBV12-4; D: NA; size: NA; J: TRBJ2-3; CDR3: CASSFVEEWDTQYF; DNA: TGTGCCAGCAGTTTCGTCGAGGAGTGGGATACGCAGTATTTT
V: TRBV2; D: NA; size: NA; J: TRBJ2-1; CDR3: CASFGGYNEQFF; DNA: TGTGCCTCCTTCGGGGGATACAATGAGCAGTTCTTC
V: TRBV13; D: NA; size: NA; J: TRBJ2-7; CDR3: CASSLGGGGAEQYF; DNA: TGTGCCAGCAGCTTAGGGGGTGGGGGTGCCGAGCAGTACTTC
V: TRBV27; D: TRBD1; size: NA; J: TRBJ2-5; CDR3: CASSTTGGGWETQYF; DNA: TGTGCCAGCAGTACGACAGGGGGCGGGTGGGAGACCCAGTACTTC
V: TRBV20-1; D: NA; size: NA; J: TRBJ2-5; CDR3: CSASRVRETQYF; DNA: TGCAGTGCTAGCAGGGTCAGGGAGACCCAGTACTTC
V: TRBV20-1; D: TRBD2; size: NA; J: TRBJ2-7; CDR3: CSSLGAGLSTYEQYF; DNA: TGCTCTTCGCTAGGAGCGGGACTATCTACCTACGAGCAGTACTTC
V: TRBV12-3/TRBV12-4; D: NA; size: NA; J: TRBJ2-2; CDR3: CASSFGMTERGTGELFF; DNA: TGTGCCAGCAGTTTCGGGATGACAGAGAGGGGCACCGGGGAGCTGTTTTTT
V: TRBV13; D: TRBD1; size: NA; J: TRBJ2-7; CDR3: CASRTGEGEQYF; DNA: TGTGCCAGCCGGACAGGGGAGGGAGAGCAGTACTTC
V: TRBV12-3/TRBV12-4; D: NA; size: NA; J: TRBJ1-3; CDR3: CASRRAGVGSGNTIYF; DNA: TGTGCCAGCAGACGAGCGGGGGTCGGTTCTGGAAACACCATATATTTT
V: TRBV29-1; D: TRBD2; size: NA; J: TRBJ2-7; CDR3: CSVEGWAGGPNEQYF; DNA: TGCAGCGTTGAAGGTTGGGCGGGAGGGCCTAACGAGCAGTACTTC
V: TRBV9; D: NA; size: NA; J: TRBJ2-5; CDR3: CASSGEGTDQETQYF; DNA: TGTGCCAGCAGCGGCGAGGGCACGGATCAAGAGACCCAGTACTTC
V: TRBV20-1; D: TRBD2; size: NA; J: TRBJ2-7; CDR3: CSARASSGASYEQYF; DNA: TGCAGTGCTAGAGCGTCTAGCGGGGCCTCCTACGAGCAGTACTTC